The clone carrying this T cell receptor beta chain has more than one count but fewer than ten. Its specificity is not known. The CDR3 totals 15 residues. The record originates from a study of cytomegalovirus exposure and HLA in healthy donors. Findings of the study overall: Most TCR sequences showed up rarely, but some public TCRs showed up in many donors.

Primers: 60 Vbeta forward and 13 Jbeta reverse. The table came from immunoSEQ multiplex PCR; TCRdb's copy has only in-frame clones and leaves some out. This sample has tens of thousands of clones, with roughly 9.1% found just once. This sequence originates from a man aged 55 to 70 in good health and CMV-seropositive. Sequencing input: PBMCs. The rearrangement links TRBV12-2 to TRBJ2-7; the D segment call TRBD1 is taken from the table without a DNA check. TRBV12-2 represents a pseudogene. The CDR3 loop reads CASRLKGGQSYEQYF. The DNA for the CDR3 is TGTGCAAGTCGACTTAAAGGGGGACAGAGCTACGAGCAGTACTTC.